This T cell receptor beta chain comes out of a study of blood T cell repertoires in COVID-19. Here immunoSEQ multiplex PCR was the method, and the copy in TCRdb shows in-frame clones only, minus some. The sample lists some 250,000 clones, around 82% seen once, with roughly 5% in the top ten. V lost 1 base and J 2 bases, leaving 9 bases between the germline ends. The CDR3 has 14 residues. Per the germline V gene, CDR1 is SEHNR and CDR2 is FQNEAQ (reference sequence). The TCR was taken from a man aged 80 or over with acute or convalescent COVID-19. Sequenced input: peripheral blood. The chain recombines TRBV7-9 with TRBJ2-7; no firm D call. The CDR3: CASSLGHSTYEQYF. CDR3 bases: TGTGCCAGCAGCTTAGGACACTCTACCTACGAGCAGTACTTC.